This TCR beta chain was recovered during a study of regulatory T cells in long-lasting Graves disease. This clonotype was detected once. Its antigen remains unidentified. Trimming removed 6 bases from V and 0 bases from J, with 36 bases in between. Germline CDR1 and CDR2: MDHEN and SYDVKM. The CDR3 has 23 residues. Regarding the study as a whole: Fewer public clonotypes were shared by new patients (966) than by persistent patients (approximately 2,700).

Documented time point: persistent/refractory GD, antithyroid drugs over 5 years with positive TRAb. RNA extracted from PBMCs served as the sequencing template. An endocrinology department located in Xi'an, China, was where the patients came from. A volume of nine milliliters of peripheral blood was collected in EDTA tubes. Arm-PCR of CDR3 regions with iRepertoire HTBI primers generated TCR beta libraries. TCRdb fed the multiplex PCR reads into MiXCR, producing one record per CDR3 protein. Of about 660,000 distinct CDR3 sequences in the sample, about 32% are singletons; the top ten hold around 42%. The chain combines TRBV28 with TRBJ2-1; D is tentatively TRBD1 or TRBD2 (5 bases each). The receptor was derived from a female donor with Graves disease. The sequencing here drew on peripheral blood mononuclear cells (PBMCs), taken when the disease was refractory, from a patient treated with antithyroid drugs. The CDR3 DNA follows: TGTGCCAGCAGGCTGGGGACCGCCCAGGGCCGTAGTCGCGTGGGTAGCTCCTACAATGAGCAGTTCTTC. Translated, it gives CASRLGTAQGRSRVGSSYNEQFF.